This T cell receptor beta chain was recovered during a study of shared clonotypes between healthy human individuals. Measured with immunoSEQ multiplex PCR; TCRdb has only the in-frame clones, and not every one. In the table there are approximately 1.9 million clones, around 95% of which are singletons. Only CD45RO-negative cells positively selected for CCR7 counted as naive CD8 cells, so terminally differentiated effector memory CD45RA+ cells were excluded. Germline V gives CDR1 SGHVS, CDR2 FNYEAQ. The CDR3 totals 18 residues. With V trimmed by 3 bases and J by 2 bases, 10 bases remained unmatched. The chain is built from TRBV7-6 and TRBJ2-1; 10 bases fit TRBD2. This sequence originates from a man between 18 and 29 years old in good health. Some clones in this sample may be carry-over from other donors' samples. The specimen sequenced was naive CD8+ T cells from PBMCs. CDR3 DNA: TGTGCCAGCAGCTTTTTAGGTCTAGCGGGAGTCACCTACAATGAGCAGTTCTTC. Protein product: CASSFLGLAGVTYNEQFF.